Below, 8 T cell receptor beta chains from the same sample are listed, as sequenced in a study of blood T cell repertoires in COVID-19. TCRdb keeps only in-frame clones here, not all; method: immunoSEQ multiplex PCR. The profile shows approximately 280,000 clones, around 89% of them singletons. The sequenced sample consisted of peripheral blood. All receptors derive from a man aged 40-49 years with acute or convalescent COVID-19.

V usage is TRBV28 and J usage is TRBJ1-2; D possibly corresponds to TRBD1 (5 bases). The CDR3 sequence is 13 residues long. The V end lost 7 bases, the J end lost 4 bases, and 13 bases lay between the germline ends. Germline loops: CDR1 MDHEN, CDR2 SYDVKM. Here the CDR3 reads CASNPGQVYGYTF. The CDR3 region has the DNA TGTGCCAGCAACCCCGGACAAGTCTATGGCTACACCTTC.

Here the CDR3 reads CASSQGLAGPPDTQYF. In DNA, the CDR3 is TGTGCCAGCAGCCAAGGGCTAGCGGGGCCACCAGATACGCAGTATTTT. V gene TRBV3-1 (or the pseudogene TRBV3-2) combines with J gene TRBJ2-3, with TRBD2 identical over 9 bases. This CDR3 comprises 16 residues. The trim removed 1 base at V and 4 bases at J, leaving 6 bases unmatched. Germline-derived CDR1 and CDR2 are LGHDT and YNNKEL (reference sequence).

The V gene is TRBV30, the J gene TRBJ2-3; the D gene is possibly TRBD2 (6 bases). The CDR3 loop spans 15 amino acids. V was clipped by 2 bases and J by 2 bases, with 14 bases between them. The germline gives CDR1 GTSNPN, CDR2 SVGIG (reference sequence). The CDR3 bases are TGTGCCTGGAGTAAAGAGGGACTTGTCACAGATACGCAGTATTTT. Its protein is CAWSKEGLVTDTQYF. The variable domain in full, with the rest retrieved from reference TRBV30 and TRBJ2-3, is SQTIHQWPATLVQPVGSPLSLECTVEGTSNPNLYWYRQAAGRGLQLLFYSVGIGQISSEVPQNLSASRPQDRQFILSSKKLLLSDSGFYLCAWSKEGLVTDTQYFGPGTRLTVL.

The genes are TRBV2 and TRBJ2-3, with D uncertain. V was cut by 10 bases and J by 2 bases, with 4 bases left in between. CDR1 is SNHLY and CDR2 is FYNNEI in the germline V gene. This CDR3 is built from 10 residues. This CDR3 reads CATYTDTQYF. CDR3 coding DNA: TGTGCCACCTACACAGATACGCAGTATTTT. Full variable domain (remainder filled in from reference TRBV2 and TRBJ2-3): EPEVTQTPSHQVTQMGQEVILRCVPISNHLYFYWYRQILGQKVEFLVSFYNNEISEKSEIFDDQFSVERPDGSNFTLKIRSTKLEDSAMYFCATYTDTQYFGPGTRLTVL.

The rearrangement uses TRBV10-1 and TRBJ2-3, with a possible D match to TRBD2 (5 bases). The CDR3 covers 14 residues. V was pared by 2 bases and J by 4 bases, with 10 bases between. Per germline, CDR1 WNHNN and CDR2 SYGVQD (reference sequence). The CDR3 is CASSEGLAADTQYF. The CDR3 nucleotides read TGCGCCAGCAGTGAGGGGCTAGCCGCAGATACGCAGTATTTT.

The V gene is TRBV7-6, the J gene TRBJ2-1, with D perhaps TRBD1 (5 bases). Deletions cut 8 bases from V and 15 bases from J, with 20 bases between. Germline V gives CDR1 SGHVS, CDR2 FNYEAQ. The CDR3 sequence is 12 residues long. The CDR3 loop is CASAPWQGTMFF. Here the CDR3 DNA reads TGTGCCAGCGCCCCCTGGCAGGGAACCATGTTCTTC.

This clone came up a few times. The chain links TRBV18 to TRBJ2-7; D is unclear. V was clipped by 2 bases and J by 6 bases, with 8 bases between them. The CDR3 is made up of 12 amino acids. CDR1 and CDR2 (germline): KGHSH, LQKENI. CDR3 DNA: TGTGCCAGCTCACCAGGCGGCTCCGAGCAGTACTTC. Amino acids: CASSPGGSEQYF.

J is TRBJ1-1 and V is TRBV3-1 (or the pseudogene TRBV3-2); D possibly corresponds to TRBD1 (5 bases). The CDR3 is 16 residues long. The V end was cut by 4 bases, the J end by 1 base, with 16 bases between. Germline V gene lookup returns CDR1 LGHDT and CDR2 YNNKEL (reference sequence). DNA for the CDR3: TGTGCCAGCAGCCGACAAGCGGGACCTCGGAACACTGAAGCTTTCTTT. Its protein is CASSRQAGPRNTEAFF.